These T cell receptor beta chains were read from a single sample in a study of CD8 T cells in Susac syndrome. TCRdb reprocessed the immunoSEQ multiplex PCR reads via MiXCR and lists one record per CDR3 protein. The profile shows some 200,000 distinct CDR3 sequences, about 90% of them singletons. Source material: CD8+ T cells from PBMCs. These receptors originate from a human donor with multiple sclerosis. CDR3s include the opening cysteine and the closing phenylalanine or tryptophan. Each record gives: CDR3 length, J gene, D gene, clone size, V gene, CDR3 protein, CDR3 DNA. The D gene is left open where the match is weak. Clone size is given for some rows only: seen once, a few or many times, or a class if the clone is expanded.

>14|TRBJ2-7|TRBD1|-|TRBV5-6
CASSRGTGATEQYF
TGTGCCAGCAGCCGGGGGACAGGGGCGACCGAGCAGTACTTC
>15|TRBJ2-1|TRBD1|-|TRBV7-9
CASSLAGTGEYEQFF
TGTGCCAGCAGCTTGGCCGGGACAGGGGAGTATGAGCAGTTCTTC
>11|TRBJ1-2|-|-|TRBV7-2
CASSSRLGYTF
TGTGCCAGCAGCTCAAGATTGGGCTACACCTTC
>13|TRBJ2-7|-|few|TRBV28
CACAVGGGNEQYF
TGTGCCTGCGCAGTGGGAGGCGGCAACGAGCAGTACTTC
>16|TRBJ2-5|-|-|TRBV27
CASSLSSGFRQETQYF
TGTGCCAGCAGTTTATCCTCAGGGTTTAGACAAGAGACCCAGTACTTC
>14|TRBJ2-7|-|-|TRBV9
CAISVDLASDEQYF
TGTGCCATCAGCGTAGATCTGGCTAGCGACGAGCAGTACTTC
>13|TRBJ2-5|-|-|TRBV29-1
CSVEDRPQETQYF
TGCAGCGTTGAAGATCGGCCCCAAGAGACCCAGTACTTC
>12|TRBJ2-7|-|-|TRBV4-1
CASSQPSLEQYF
TGCGCCAGCAGCCAACCCTCCCTTGAGCAGTACTTC
>14|TRBJ2-7|TRBD2|-|TRBV6-6
CASSLAGAALEQYF
TGTGCCAGCAGCTTAGCGGGAGCGGCCCTCGAGCAGTACTTC
>11|TRBJ1-2|-|-|TRBV16
CASSQYPGYTF
TGTGCCAGCAGCCAATACCCTGGCTACACCTTC
>12|TRBJ2-1|-|-|TRBV5-4
CASSSGGYEQFF
TGTGCCAGCAGCTCTGGAGGGTATGAGCAGTTCTTC
>15|TRBJ2-1|-|-|TRBV5-1
CASSETGRAYNEQFF
TGCGCCAGCAGCGAGACAGGCAGGGCGTACAATGAGCAGTTCTTC
>14|TRBJ2-1|TRBD2|-|TRBV6-5
CASSASSGYNEQFF
TGTGCCAGTTCCGCGTCTAGCGGATACAATGAGCAGTTCTTC
>15|TRBJ2-3|TRBD2|-|TRBV9
CASSVAGGRGDTQYF
TGTGCCAGCAGCGTAGCGGGAGGGCGTGGAGATACGCAGTATTTT
>11|TRBJ1-2|-|-|TRBV20-1
CSARLGNGYTF
TGCAGTGCAAGGTTAGGGAATGGCTACACCTTC
>16|TRBJ2-5|TRBD2|few|TRBV7-9
CASSPRTSGVQETQYF
TGTGCCAGCAGCCCCCGGACTAGCGGGGTCCAAGAGACCCAGTACTTC
>15|TRBJ1-2|-|-|TRBV3-1
CASSQDWEDDYGYTF
TGTGCCAGCAGCCAAGATTGGGAAGACGACTATGGCTACACCTTC
>15|TRBJ2-7|TRBD1|-|TRBV15
CATSQLGQSFYEQYF
TGTGCCACCAGCCAGCTGGGACAGTCTTTCTACGAGCAGTACTTC
>13|TRBJ2-7|-|-|TRBV30
CAWSVGATYEQYF
TGTGCCTGGAGTGTAGGGGCTACCTACGAGCAGTACTTC
>14|TRBJ1-2|TRBD1|-|TRBV7-9
CASTVQGALDGYTF
TGTGCCAGCACGGTCCAGGGGGCGCTGGATGGCTACACCTTC
>17|TRBJ2-5|TRBD2|-|TRBV7-7
CASSLGHGTSVEETQYF
TGTGCTAGCAGCTTAGGTCATGGGACTAGCGTTGAAGAGACCCAGTACTTC
>19|TRBJ2-2|TRBD2|-|TRBV30
CACPPRTSLTYANTGELFF
TGTGCCTGCCCCCCTAGGACTAGCCTTACCTACGCGAACACCGGGGAGCTGTTTTTT
>16|TRBJ1-3|TRBD1|-|TRBV7-6
CASSLRTGNSGNTIYF
TGTGCCAGCAGCTTGAGGACAGGGAACTCTGGAAACACCATATATTTT
>16|TRBJ2-2|-|-|TRBV6-6
CASSYPPGRNTGELFF
TGTGCCAGCAGTTACCCACCAGGGAGGAACACCGGGGAGCTGTTTTTT
>13|TRBJ2-7|-|-|TRBV9
CASSVRRGGEQYF
TGTGCCAGCAGCGTCAGGAGGGGGGGCGAGCAGTACTTC
>15|TRBJ1-1|-|-|TRBV4-2
CASSQGPQGTTEAFF
TGTGCCAGCAGCCAAGGTCCACAGGGAACCACTGAAGCTTTCTTT
>17|TRBJ1-3|-|-|TRBV27
CASSPLGGSNSGNTIYF
TGTGCCAGCAGTCCCCTGGGGGGTTCCAACTCTGGAAACACCATATATTTT
>14|TRBJ2-2|-|-|TRBV4-1
CASRQSWDTGELFF
TGCGCCAGCAGACAGAGTTGGGACACCGGGGAGCTGTTTTTT
>11|TRBJ2-2|-|-|TRBV5-1
CASSLAGELFF
TGTGCCAGCAGTTTAGCCGGGGAGCTGTTTTTT
>15|TRBJ1-1|-|-|TRBV27
CASSSIQSLGTEAFF
TGTGCCAGCAGTTCCATACAGTCGTTGGGCACTGAAGCTTTCTTT
>17|TRBJ1-4|-|-|TRBV27
CASSLLAHRLTNEKLFF
TGTGCCAGCAGTTTACTAGCTCACAGGCTGACTAATGAAAAACTGTTTTTT
>14|TRBJ1-2|TRBD1|-|TRBV7-9
CASTRTGEGGGYTF
TGTGCCAGCACCCGGACAGGGGAAGGTGGCGGCTACACCTTC
>13|TRBJ1-1|-|-|TRBV19
CASRTGGNTEAFF
TGTGCCAGTAGGACTGGGGGCAACACTGAAGCTTTCTTT
>18|TRBJ2-7|TRBD2|-|TRBV9
CASSVEGGWGTSGYEQYF
TGTGCCAGCAGCGTAGAGGGAGGGTGGGGGACCTCGGGGTACGAGCAGTACTTC
>17|TRBJ1-6|TRBD1|-|TRBV2
CASSEAVGQGRNSPLHF
TGTGCCAGCAGTGAAGCGGTCGGACAGGGGCGGAATTCACCCCTCCACTTT
>17|TRBJ2-7|-|-|TRBV10-3
CAISEKRVRRSSYEQYF
TGTGCCATCAGTGAGAAGAGAGTACGTCGTAGTAGCTACGAGCAGTACTTC
>13|TRBJ2-1|-|once|TRBV6-5
CASGGGGTSEQFF
TGTGCCAGCGGGGGGGGCGGCACTTCTGAGCAGTTCTTC